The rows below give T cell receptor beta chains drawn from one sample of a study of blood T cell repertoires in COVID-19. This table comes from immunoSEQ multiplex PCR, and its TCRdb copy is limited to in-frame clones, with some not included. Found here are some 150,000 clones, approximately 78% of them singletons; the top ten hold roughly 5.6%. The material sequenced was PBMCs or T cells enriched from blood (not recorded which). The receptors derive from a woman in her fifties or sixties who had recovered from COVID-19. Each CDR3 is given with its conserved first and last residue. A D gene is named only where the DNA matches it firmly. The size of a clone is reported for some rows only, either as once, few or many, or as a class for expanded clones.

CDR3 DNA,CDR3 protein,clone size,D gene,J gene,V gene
TGTGCCACCCGGACAGGGGGGATGAACACTGAAGCTTTCTTT,CATRTGGMNTEAFF,NA,TRBD1,TRBJ1-1,TRBV6-5
TGTGCCATCAGCGGAGCCGAGATGAACACTGAAGCTTTCTTT,CAISGAEMNTEAFF,few,NA,TRBJ1-1,TRBV10-3
TGTGCCAGTAGCAGGGGCCTGGGAGGAAACACCATATATTTT,CASSRGLGGNTIYF,NA,NA,TRBJ1-3,TRBV19
TGTGCCAGCAGCTGGGAGGGGGACAATGAGCAGTTCTTC,CASSWEGDNEQFF,NA,NA,TRBJ2-1,TRBV7-8
TGTGCCATCAGTGCAGGACAGGGTCTGAACACTGAAGCTTTCTTT,CAISAGQGLNTEAFF,few,TRBD1,TRBJ1-1,TRBV10-3
TGTGCCAGCAGGCTCTGGAGGGATGATTCACCCCTCCACTTT,CASRLWRDDSPLHF,NA,NA,TRBJ1-6,TRBV6-5
TGCGCCAGCAGCCACGAAGGTATCGGAGATCAGCCCCAGCATTTT,CASSHEGIGDQPQHF,NA,NA,TRBJ1-5,TRBV4-1
TGTGCCAGCAGTGAAGGAGCAGGGGTAGCCAAAAACATTCAGTACTTC,CASSEGAGVAKNIQYF,NA,NA,TRBJ2-4,TRBV2
TGTGCCTGGACGACAGGGGATTTGCACACCGGGGAGCTGTTTTTT,CAWTTGDLHTGELFF,NA,TRBD1,TRBJ2-2,TRBV30
TGTGCCAGCAGCTTAGCGCACTCGGGTTACACTGAAGCTTTCTTT,CASSLAHSGYTEAFF,once,NA,TRBJ1-1,TRBV7-2
TGTGCCAGCAGCTCCGACCCGGGCGGGGGCTACACCTTC,CASSSDPGGGYTF,NA,NA,TRBJ1-2,TRBV27
TGTGCCTCTTCCCCCGGGAATGAGCAGTTCTTC,CASSPGNEQFF,once,NA,TRBJ2-1,TRBV19
TGTGCCAGCAGTCGGGACAGCTCTGGAAACACCATATATTTT,CASSRDSSGNTIYF,NA,TRBD1,TRBJ1-3,TRBV2
TGCGCCAGCAGCCCCGGGACTAACATAGCCAAAAACATTCAGTACTTC,CASSPGTNIAKNIQYF,NA,TRBD2,TRBJ2-4,TRBV10-1
TGTGCCAGCGTACAGGGGGCTCGAGAGACCCAGTACTTC,CASVQGARETQYF,NA,TRBD1,TRBJ2-5,TRBV6-5
TGTGCCAGCAATGGACAGTATAGCAATCAGCCCCAGCATTTT,CASNGQYSNQPQHF,NA,NA,TRBJ1-5,TRBV27
TGTGCCGGCGGACTAGCGGCCTCCTACAATGAGCAGTTCTTC,CAGGLAASYNEQFF,NA,TRBD2,TRBJ2-1,TRBV2
TGTGCCTGGAGTGTAGTGGACAGGGACGGTTCACCCCTCCACTTT,CAWSVVDRDGSPLHF,NA,TRBD1,TRBJ1-6,TRBV30
TGTGCCAGCAGCTTAGTGTCGGGAACCACCTATAATTCACCCCTCCACTTT,CASSLVSGTTYNSPLHF,NA,NA,TRBJ1-6,TRBV7-2
TGTGCCAGCAGCTTATTAGGTCAGGCGGATACGCAGTATTTT,CASSLLGQADTQYF,NA,NA,TRBJ2-3,TRBV11-2
TGTGCCAGCTCACTAAGGACAGGAGCCTTGAACACTGAAGCTTTCTTT,CASSLRTGALNTEAFF,NA,TRBD1,TRBJ1-1,TRBV18
TGCAGCGTCCGCGGAGGGATCCGGGATACGCAGTATTTT,CSVRGGIRDTQYF,once,NA,TRBJ2-3,TRBV29-1
TGTGCCAGCAGCTTAGGGGGGGTGCTAGAGCATGAGCAGTTCTTC,CASSLGGVLEHEQFF,NA,NA,TRBJ2-1,TRBV11-2
TGTGCCAGCCGGGACAGCAAGACTGGAAACACCATATATTTT,CASRDSKTGNTIYF,NA,TRBD1,TRBJ1-3,TRBV10-3
TGTGCCATCAGCCCCGACTTGGATAATTCACCCCTCCACTTT,CAISPDLDNSPLHF,NA,NA,TRBJ1-6,TRBV10-3
TGTGCCAGCAGCCCGACTAGCGGGGGGGCGGGGAATGAGCAGTTCTTC,CASSPTSGGAGNEQFF,NA,TRBD2,TRBJ2-1,TRBV7-7
TGTGCCAGCAGCGCGACTCGGGGGAGCAATCAGCCCCAGCATTTT,CASSATRGSNQPQHF,NA,NA,TRBJ1-5,TRBV11-2
TGTGCCAGCAGTCTTCTCTTCGGGGACACTGAAGCTTTCTTT,CASSLLFGDTEAFF,NA,NA,TRBJ1-1,TRBV27
TGTGCCAGCAGTTTAGGTATGAACAAGGGGGCGGTCGCAGATACGCAGTATTTT,CASSLGMNKGAVADTQYF,NA,TRBD1,TRBJ2-3,TRBV28
TGTGCCAGCAGCTTTGGTTTGGGACAGGGGGCTGGCTACACCTTC,CASSFGLGQGAGYTF,NA,TRBD1,TRBJ1-2,TRBV7-9
TGTGCCAGCAGTTCCTCGTCTGGGGGGGACGAGCAGTACTTC,CASSSSSGGDEQYF,NA,TRBD2,TRBJ2-7,TRBV27
TGTGCCAGCCATCCCATCTGTCTCCTTAAGTTGAGTAGCAATCAGCCCCAGCATTTT,CASHPICLLKLSSNQPQHF,few,NA,TRBJ1-5,TRBV6-4
TGTGCCAGCAACGCAGCGGGTTATGGTCACACCATATATTTT,CASNAAGYGHTIYF,NA,NA,TRBJ1-3,TRBV6-5
TGTGCCAGTACCCGGGGGGCGGGACAAAACACCGGGGAGCTGTTTTTT,CASTRGAGQNTGELFF,NA,NA,TRBJ2-2,TRBV19
TGTGCCAGCAGTTTAGAGCGGGGGGGTCTCCAAGAGACCCAGTACTTC,CASSLERGGLQETQYF,NA,TRBD2,TRBJ2-5,TRBV27
TGCGCCAGCAGCTTAGACAGGGACGGCTACACCTTC,CASSLDRDGYTF,NA,TRBD1,TRBJ1-2,TRBV5-1
TGCAGCGTTGAGGGACAGCCGAATCAGCCCCAGCATTTT,CSVEGQPNQPQHF,NA,TRBD1,TRBJ1-5,TRBV29-1
TGTGCCAGCAGCTTAGTATCGCGATATGAGCAGTTCTTC,CASSLVSRYEQFF,NA,NA,TRBJ2-1,TRBV7-2
TGTGCCATCCGGGCGAACACCGGGACAGGGGGCTCTGGGGCCAACGTCCTGACTTTC,CAIRANTGTGGSGANVLTF,NA,TRBD1,TRBJ2-6,TRBV10-3
TGTGCCAGTAGTACAGGGAATCAGCCCCAGCATTTT,CASSTGNQPQHF,NA,NA,TRBJ1-5,TRBV28
TGTGCCAGCAGCCAAGAATGGACAGGGGGGAACACTGAAGCTTTCTTT,CASSQEWTGGNTEAFF,NA,TRBD1,TRBJ1-1,TRBV4-2
TGCAGCGTTGAAGGGGGGACTAGCGGGGTCTACGAGCAGTACTTC,CSVEGGTSGVYEQYF,NA,TRBD2,TRBJ2-7,TRBV29-1
TGTGCCAGCACCCTCGGGGGAGGCACCGGGGAGCTGTTTTTT,CASTLGGGTGELFF,NA,NA,TRBJ2-2,TRBV6-5
TGTGCCAGCAGCTTCCACAGGGGGTACGAGCAGTACTTC,CASSFHRGYEQYF,NA,TRBD1,TRBJ2-7,TRBV7-9
TGTGCCAGCAGTGACCTTGGGGGGAACAATGAGCAGTTCTTC,CASSDLGGNNEQFF,NA,NA,TRBJ2-1,TRBV6-4
TGCGCCAGCAGGTTGATCAACAGGGGGGAGGTAGAAGCTTTCTTT,CASRLINRGEVEAFF,NA,TRBD1,TRBJ1-1,TRBV23-1
TGTGCCATCAGTGAGCCCCAGAATTGGCAGCGTGGGGAGCAGTACTTC,CAISEPQNWQRGEQYF,NA,NA,TRBJ2-7,TRBV10-3
TGTGCCAGCAGCTTCCAGACAGGGGCGAACACCGGGGAGCTGTTTTTT,CASSFQTGANTGELFF,few,TRBD1,TRBJ2-2,TRBV7-6
TGTGCCAGCAGCCTTAGCTCCTACAATGAGCAGTTCTTC,CASSLSSYNEQFF,NA,NA,TRBJ2-1,TRBV11-2
TGTGCCAGCAGGGACCGACAGGGAAGCCCTTTCAGTGAAGCTTTCTTT,CASRDRQGSPFSEAFF,NA,TRBD1,TRBJ1-1,TRBV27
TGTGCCAGCAGCTTAGTAGGACTAGCGGGTCAAGAGACCCAGTACTTC,CASSLVGLAGQETQYF,NA,TRBD2,TRBJ2-5,TRBV13
TGTGCCACCAGTCATCCTGGGGGACTAGCGGCTTACAATGAGCAGTTCTTC,CATSHPGGLAAYNEQFF,once,TRBD2,TRBJ2-1,TRBV24-1
TGCGCCAGCAGCGCTCAAACCCCCGGGGGGGGCAATCAGCCCCAGCATTTT,CASSAQTPGGGNQPQHF,NA,NA,TRBJ1-5,TRBV4-1
TGTGCCAGCAGTTACGAGGGACAACGAAACACCATATATTTT,CASSYEGQRNTIYF,NA,NA,TRBJ1-3,TRBV6-5
TGTGCCAGTCACAGGCACGCAACTAATGAAAAACTGTTTTTT,CASHRHATNEKLFF,NA,NA,TRBJ1-4,TRBV19
TGTGCCAGCAGCTTATCGGGGGGCGGTAATGAAAAACTGTTTTTT,CASSLSGGGNEKLFF,NA,NA,TRBJ1-4,TRBV7-6
TGTGCCAGCAGCGGGTCGGTGGCGGGGGGTGAAAAACTGTTTTTT,CASSGSVAGGEKLFF,NA,NA,TRBJ1-4,TRBV5-4
TGTGCCAGCAGCTTAGTCCGGGGGGACAACGAAAAACTGTTTTTT,CASSLVRGDNEKLFF,once,NA,TRBJ1-4,TRBV7-2
TGTGCCAGCTCACCCGGGACAGATGGCTACACCTTC,CASSPGTDGYTF,NA,TRBD1,TRBJ1-2,TRBV18